This section outlines one T cell receptor (beta chain) sequence together with its context. The data were obtained in a study of blood T cell repertoires in COVID-19. Turning to the study itself: COVID-19 samples, acute and convalescent, were from the United States, Italy and Spain.

V was pared by 4 bases and J by 2 bases, with 10 bases between. The CDR3 is made up of 14 amino acids. Germline lookup yields CDR1 SGHNT and CDR2 YENEEA. Per the study methods: It was from reference gene primer amplification that nucleated cell counts were estimated. Repertoires were generated with immunoSEQ multiplex PCR, while TCRdb's copy carries only in-frame clones and drops some. V and J calls and clone size are those listed in that table; D and trimming were worked out from the DNA. Of about 130,000 clones in the sample, 70% to 80% were seen once. This receptor was taken from a man aged 55 to 70 who had recovered from COVID-19. The chain joins TRBV11-3 to TRBJ2-3; D remains unclear. Sequenced sample: peripheral blood. The CDR3 bases are TGTGCCAGCAGCTACTCGCGGAACACAGATACGCAGTATTTT. This encodes CASSYSRNTDTQYF. The full variable domain, completed using reference TRBV11-3 and TRBJ2-3, is EAGVVQSPRYKIIEKKQPVAFWCNPISGHNTLYWYLQNLGQGPELLIRYENEEAVDDSQLPKDRFSAERLKGVDSTLKIQPAELGDSAVYLCASSYSRNTDTQYFGPGTRLTVL.